This TCR beta chain was profiled in a study of control samples from healthy donors and cancer patients. Method: immunoSEQ multiplex PCR; TCRdb's copy keeps in-frame clones and lacks some. The sample contains over 150,000 clones, 80% to 95% of which appear only once. CDR1 is LGHDT and CDR2 is YNNKEL in the germline V gene (reference sequence). The CDR3 contains 16 residues. V lost 1 base and J lost 7; bases outside the gene matches: 7. Source material: blood. The rearrangement uses TRBV3-1 (or the pseudogene TRBV3-2) and TRBJ2-1; 10 positions agree with TRBD2. This receptor was taken from a woman aged 40 to 49 in good health. Written as DNA, the CDR3 is TGTGCCAGCAGCCAAGCAGTAGCGGGGGGAAGTAATGAGCAGTTCTTC. Translation gives CASSQAVAGGSNEQFF.